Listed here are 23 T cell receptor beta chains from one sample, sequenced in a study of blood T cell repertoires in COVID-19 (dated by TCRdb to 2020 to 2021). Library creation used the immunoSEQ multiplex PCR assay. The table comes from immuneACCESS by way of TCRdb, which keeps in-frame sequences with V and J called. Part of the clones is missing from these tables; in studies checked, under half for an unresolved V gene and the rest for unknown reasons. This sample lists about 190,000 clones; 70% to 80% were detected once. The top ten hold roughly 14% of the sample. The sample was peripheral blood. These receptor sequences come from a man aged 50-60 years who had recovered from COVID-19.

In nucleotides, the CDR3 is TGTGCCAGCAGCCCCGGTGGGGCGAGGTCCTACAATGAGCAGTTCTTC. Protein product: CASSPGGARSYNEQFF. This sequence joins TRBV7-3 and TRBJ2-1; perhaps TRBD1 as D (5 bases). This CDR3 contains 16 residues. Looked up from germline, CDR1 is SGHTA and CDR2 is FQGTGA. The V and J ends lost 5 bases and 1 base respectively, with 15 bases between them.

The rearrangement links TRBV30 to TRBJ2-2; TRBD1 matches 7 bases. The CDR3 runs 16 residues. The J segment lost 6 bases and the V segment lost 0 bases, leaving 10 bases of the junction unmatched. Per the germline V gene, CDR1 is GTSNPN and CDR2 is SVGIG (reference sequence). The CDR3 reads CAWSVDRVTYAGELFF. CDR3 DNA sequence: TGTGCCTGGAGTGTAGACAGGGTGACTTACGCCGGGGAGCTGTTTTTT.

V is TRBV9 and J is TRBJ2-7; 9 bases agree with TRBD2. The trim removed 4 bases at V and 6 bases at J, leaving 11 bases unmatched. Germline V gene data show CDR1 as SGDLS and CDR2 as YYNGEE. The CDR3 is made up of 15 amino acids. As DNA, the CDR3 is TGTGCCAGCAGCTCAGGGGGTAGCGGGGGTATCGAGCAGTACTTC. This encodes CASSSGGSGGIEQYF.

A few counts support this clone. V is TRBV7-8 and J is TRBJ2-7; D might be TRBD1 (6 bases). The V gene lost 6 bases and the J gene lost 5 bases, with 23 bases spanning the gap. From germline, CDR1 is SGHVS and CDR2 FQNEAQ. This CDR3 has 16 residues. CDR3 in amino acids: CASRDRPSLMRHEQYF. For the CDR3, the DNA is TGTGCCAGCAGGGACAGACCCTCCTTAATGAGGCACGAGCAGTACTTC. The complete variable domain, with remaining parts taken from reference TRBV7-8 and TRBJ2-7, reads GAGVSQSPRYKVAKRGQDVALRCDPISGHVSLFWYQQALGQGPEFLTYFQNEAQLDKSGLPSDRFFAERPEGSVSTLKIQRTQQEDSAVYLCASRDRPSLMRHEQYFGPGTRLTVT.

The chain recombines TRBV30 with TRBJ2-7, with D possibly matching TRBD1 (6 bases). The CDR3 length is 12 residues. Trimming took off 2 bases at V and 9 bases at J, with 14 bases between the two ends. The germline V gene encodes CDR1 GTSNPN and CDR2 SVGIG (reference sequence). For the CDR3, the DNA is TGTGCCTGGAGTAAGACAGGTGGAGTGCAGTACTTC. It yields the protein CAWSKTGGVQYF.

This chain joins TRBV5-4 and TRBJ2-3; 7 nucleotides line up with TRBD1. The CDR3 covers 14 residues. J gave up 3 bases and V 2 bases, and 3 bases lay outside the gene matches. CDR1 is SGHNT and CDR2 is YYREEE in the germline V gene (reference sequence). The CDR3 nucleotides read TGTGCCAGCAGCTTAGAGACAGGGACAGATACGCAGTATTTT. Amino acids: CASSLETGTDTQYF.

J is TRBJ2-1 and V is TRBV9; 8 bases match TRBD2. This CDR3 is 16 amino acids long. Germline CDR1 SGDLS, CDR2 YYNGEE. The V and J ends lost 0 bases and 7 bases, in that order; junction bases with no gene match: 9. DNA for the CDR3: TGTGCCAGCAGCGTAGGAGCGGGAGCGGTAGGGAATGAGCAGTTCTTC. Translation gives CASSVGAGAVGNEQFF.

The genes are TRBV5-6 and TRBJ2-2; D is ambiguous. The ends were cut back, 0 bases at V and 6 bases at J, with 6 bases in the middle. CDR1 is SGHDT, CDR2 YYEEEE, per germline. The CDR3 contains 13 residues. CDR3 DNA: TGTGCCAGCAGCTTGGGAGGTGCCGGGGAGCTGTTTTTT. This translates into CASSLGGAGELFF.

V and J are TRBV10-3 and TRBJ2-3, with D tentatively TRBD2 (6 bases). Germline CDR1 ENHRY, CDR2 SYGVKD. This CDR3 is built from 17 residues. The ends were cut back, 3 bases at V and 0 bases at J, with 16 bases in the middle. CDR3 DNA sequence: TGTGCCATCAGTGACGTGGGGCGGGATACTAGCACAGATACGCAGTATTTT. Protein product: CAISDVGRDTSTDTQYF.

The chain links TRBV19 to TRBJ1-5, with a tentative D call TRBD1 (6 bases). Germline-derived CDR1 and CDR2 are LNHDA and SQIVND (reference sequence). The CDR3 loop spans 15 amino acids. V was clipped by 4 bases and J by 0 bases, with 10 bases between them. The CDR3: CASSRRDISNQPQHF. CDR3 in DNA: TGTGCCAGTAGTAGACGGGACATTAGCAATCAGCCCCAGCATTTT. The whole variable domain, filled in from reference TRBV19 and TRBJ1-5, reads DGGITQSPKYLFRKEGQNVTLSCEQNLNHDAMYWYRQDPGQGLRLIYYSQIVNDFQKGDIAEGYSVSREKKESFPLTVTSAQKNPTAFYLCASSRRDISNQPQHFGDGTRLSIL.

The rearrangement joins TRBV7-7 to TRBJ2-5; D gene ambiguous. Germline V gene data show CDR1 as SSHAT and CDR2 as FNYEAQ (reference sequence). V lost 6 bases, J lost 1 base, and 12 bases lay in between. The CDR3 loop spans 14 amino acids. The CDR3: CASSRLGGQETQYF. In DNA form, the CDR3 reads TGTGCCAGCAGTCGGCTAGGCGGCCAAGAGACCCAGTACTTC.

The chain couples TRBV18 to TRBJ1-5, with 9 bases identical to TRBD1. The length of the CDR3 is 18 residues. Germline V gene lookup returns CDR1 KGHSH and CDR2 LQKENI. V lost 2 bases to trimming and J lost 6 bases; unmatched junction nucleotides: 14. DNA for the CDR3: TGTGCCAGCTCACCAGAAGCGACCGGAACAGGGGGCTTTCAGCCCCAGCATTTT. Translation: CASSPEATGTGGFQPQHF.

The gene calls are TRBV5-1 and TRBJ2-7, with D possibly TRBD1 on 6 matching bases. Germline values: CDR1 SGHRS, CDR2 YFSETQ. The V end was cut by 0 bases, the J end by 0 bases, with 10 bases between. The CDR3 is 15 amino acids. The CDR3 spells CASSLGQASSYEQYF. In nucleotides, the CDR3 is TGCGCCAGCAGCTTGGGACAGGCCAGCTCCTACGAGCAGTACTTC.

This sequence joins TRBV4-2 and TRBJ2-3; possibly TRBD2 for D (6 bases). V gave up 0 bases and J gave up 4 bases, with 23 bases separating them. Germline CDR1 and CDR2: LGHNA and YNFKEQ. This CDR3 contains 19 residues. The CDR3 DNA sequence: TGTGCCAGCAGCCAAGAAATCGCGGGCGGAGGGCCTCGTCCAGATACGCAGTATTTT. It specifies CASSQEIAGGGPRPDTQYF.

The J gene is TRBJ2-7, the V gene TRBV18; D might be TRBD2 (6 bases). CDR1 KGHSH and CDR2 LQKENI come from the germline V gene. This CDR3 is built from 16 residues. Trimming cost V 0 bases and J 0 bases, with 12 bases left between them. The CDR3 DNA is TGTGCCAGCTCACCACCGTCTAGCGACGGCTCCTACGAGCAGTACTTC. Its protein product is CASSPPSSDGSYEQYF.

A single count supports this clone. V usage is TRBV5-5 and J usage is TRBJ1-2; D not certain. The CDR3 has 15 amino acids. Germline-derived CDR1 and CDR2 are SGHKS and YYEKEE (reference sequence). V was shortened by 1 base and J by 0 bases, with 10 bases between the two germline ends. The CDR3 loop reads CASSLLLRSNYGYTF. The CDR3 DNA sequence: TGTGCCAGCAGCTTGCTTCTCAGGTCTAACTATGGCTACACCTTC.

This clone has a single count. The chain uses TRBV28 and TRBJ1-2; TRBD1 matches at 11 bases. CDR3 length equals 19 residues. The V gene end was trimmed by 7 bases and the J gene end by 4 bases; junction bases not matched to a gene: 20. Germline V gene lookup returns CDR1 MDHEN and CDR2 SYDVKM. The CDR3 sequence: CASNNPFSDRGPQIYGYTF. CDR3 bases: TGTGCCAGCAACAACCCTTTTTCGGACAGGGGGCCTCAAATCTATGGCTACACCTTC.

CDR3 loop: CASSPGGFPDTQYF. CDR3 DNA sequence: TGTGCCAGCAGCCCAGGGGGATTCCCAGATACGCAGTATTTT. J is TRBJ2-3 and V is TRBV5-6; the match to TRBD1 covers 7 bases. J was trimmed by 4 bases and V by 4 bases; bases with no gene match: 6. Per the germline V gene, CDR1 is SGHDT and CDR2 is YYEEEE. The CDR3 runs to 14 residues.

The CDR3 is CASSGQVSNQPQHF. The CDR3 DNA reads as TGTGCCAGCAGTGGACAGGTCAGCAATCAGCCCCAGCATTTT. The chain employs TRBV28 and TRBJ1-5, with 7 bases identical to TRBD1. This CDR3 region has 14 residues. Germline trimming cut 5 bases from V and 1 base from J; bases unmatched to any gene: 2. CDR1 and CDR2 (germline): MDHEN, SYDVKM.

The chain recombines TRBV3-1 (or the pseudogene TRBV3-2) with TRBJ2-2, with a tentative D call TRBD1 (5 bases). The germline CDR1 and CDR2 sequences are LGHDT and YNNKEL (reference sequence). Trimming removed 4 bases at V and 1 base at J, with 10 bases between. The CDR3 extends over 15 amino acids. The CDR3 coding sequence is TGTGCCAGCAGCCGCATGGGGCGGAACACCGGGGAGCTGTTTTTT. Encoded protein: CASSRMGRNTGELFF.

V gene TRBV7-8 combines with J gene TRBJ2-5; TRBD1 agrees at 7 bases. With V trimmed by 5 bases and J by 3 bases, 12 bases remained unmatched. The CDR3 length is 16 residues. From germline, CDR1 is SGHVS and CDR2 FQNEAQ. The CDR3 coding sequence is TGTGCCAGCAGCACGAGATCCGGGACAGCTAAAGAGACCCAGTACTTC. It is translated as CASSTRSGTAKETQYF.

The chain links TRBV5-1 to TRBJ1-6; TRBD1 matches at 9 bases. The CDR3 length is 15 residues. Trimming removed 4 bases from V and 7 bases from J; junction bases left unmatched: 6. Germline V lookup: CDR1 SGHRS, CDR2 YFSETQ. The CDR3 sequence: CASSINRGHNSPLHF. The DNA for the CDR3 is TGCGCCAGCAGCATTAACAGGGGGCACAATTCACCCCTCCACTTT.

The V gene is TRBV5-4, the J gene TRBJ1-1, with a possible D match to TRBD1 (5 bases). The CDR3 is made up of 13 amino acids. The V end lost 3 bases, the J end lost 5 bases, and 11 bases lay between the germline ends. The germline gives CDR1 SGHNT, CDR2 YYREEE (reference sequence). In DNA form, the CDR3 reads TGTGCCAGCAGCTGGACCGGGGGTACTGAAGCTTTCTTT. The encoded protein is CASSWTGGTEAFF.